The rows below give T cell receptor beta chains drawn from one sample of a study of T cell responses to AZD1222 COVID-19 vaccine. The table came from immunoSEQ multiplex PCR; TCRdb's copy has only in-frame clones and leaves some out. The table has roughly 140,000 clones, approximately 89% seen once. The sample here was peripheral blood, taken on day 0 of AZD1222 vaccination. The origin of the receptors is an adult in good health. Each CDR3 is given with its conserved first and last residue. D genes are given only for firm matches. Clone sizes are given selectively: once, few, many, or a class where the clone is expanded.

TRBV14	-	-	TRBJ2-7	CASSQRAGRAYEQYF	TGTGCCAGCAGCCAAAGGGCAGGGCGTGCCTACGAGCAGTACTTC
TRBV6-5	-	TRBD1	TRBJ1-6	CASSYSIQGGDSPLHF	TGTGCCAGCAGTTACTCAATTCAGGGGGGGGATTCACCCCTCCACTTT
TRBV18	once	-	TRBJ1-4	CASSLLVGQNEKLFF	TGTGCCAGCTCATTATTGGTCGGACAGAATGAAAAACTGTTTTTT
TRBV5-1	-	TRBD2	TRBJ2-1	CASGETSGSINEQFF	TGCGCCAGCGGTGAGACTAGCGGGAGTATCAATGAGCAGTTCTTC
TRBV6-5	-	-	TRBJ1-1	CASSYASYTEAFF	TGTGCCAGCAGTTACGCCAGCTACACTGAAGCTTTCTTT
TRBV6-2/TRBV6-3	-	TRBD2	TRBJ2-1	CASSRSTSGVGLGNEQFF	TGTGCCAGCAGTCGCTCGACTAGCGGGGTAGGGTTAGGGAATGAGCAGTTCTTC
TRBV5-1	-	-	TRBJ2-7	CASSFGWGADEQYF	TGCGCCAGCAGCTTTGGGTGGGGGGCGGACGAGCAGTACTTC
TRBV12-3/TRBV12-4	-	-	TRBJ1-1	CASSLAVEAFF	TGTGCCAGCAGTTTGGCAGTTGAAGCTTTCTTT
TRBV11-1	-	-	TRBJ1-4	CASSLAEAEKLFF	TGTGCCAGCAGCTTAGCCGAGGCAGAAAAACTGTTTTTT
TRBV7-9	few	-	TRBJ2-6	CASSIRMGHSGANVLTF	TGTGCCAGCAGCATTAGGATGGGACACTCTGGGGCCAACGTCCTGACTTTC
TRBV25-1	-	-	TRBJ2-1	CASSELVGAALNEQFF	TGTGCCAGCAGTGAATTGGTGGGAGCGGCCCTCAATGAGCAGTTCTTC
TRBV7-6	-	TRBD1	TRBJ2-7	CASSSGTGSYEQYF	TGTGCCAGCAGCTCGGGGACAGGTTCCTACGAGCAGTACTTC
TRBV2	-	-	TRBJ2-5	CAIGSPGETQYF	TGTGCCATCGGGTCCCCCGGAGAGACCCAGTACTTC
TRBV27	-	-	TRBJ2-3	CASSSTTSFITDTQYF	TGTGCCAGCAGTTCAACCACTAGTTTTATCACAGATACGCAGTATTTT
TRBV6-6	-	-	TRBJ1-2	CASSYQEPNYGYTF	TGTGCCAGCAGTTACCAGGAACCTAACTATGGCTACACCTTC
TRBV3-1/TRBV3-2	-	-	TRBJ2-7	CASSSTGGAHYYEQYF	TGTGCCAGCAGCTCAACGGGGGGCGCGCACTACTACGAGCAGTACTTC
TRBV4-3	-	-	TRBJ2-1	CASSHDTPAVSSYNEQFF	TGCGCCAGCAGCCATGACACCCCAGCGGTTAGCTCCTACAATGAGCAGTTCTTC
TRBV5-5	-	-	TRBJ1-1	CASSLQGRDTEAFF	TGTGCCAGCAGCTTACAGGGCAGGGACACTGAAGCTTTCTTT
TRBV24-1	-	-	TRBJ2-2	CATSPSAGTDTGELFF	TGTGCCACCAGCCCCAGTGCCGGGACGGACACCGGGGAGCTGTTTTTT
TRBV2	once	-	TRBJ2-2	CASSRERHGELFF	TGTGCCAGCAGTAGAGAGCGTCACGGGGAGCTGTTTTTT
TRBV7-9	once	-	TRBJ1-5	CASSYLAHQPQHF	TGTGCCAGCAGCTACCTTGCCCATCAGCCCCAGCATTTT
TRBV9	-	-	TRBJ2-1	CASSVAVGRDEQFF	TGTGCCAGCAGCGTAGCGGTTGGGCGGGATGAGCAGTTCTTC
TRBV9	-	-	TRBJ2-7	CASSPSSGLLTYEQYF	TGTGCCAGCAGCCCCTCCTCAGGCTTGTTAACGTACGAGCAGTACTTC
TRBV7-2	-	-	TRBJ1-5	CASSLGGRAQPQHF	TGTGCCAGCAGCCTTGGGGGCAGAGCTCAGCCCCAGCATTTT
TRBV9	-	-	TRBJ2-1	CASSPERTWGEQFF	TGTGCCAGCAGCCCCGAGAGGACCTGGGGGGAGCAGTTCTTC
TRBV6-4	-	-	TRBJ1-5	CASSRTENQPQHF	TGTGCCAGCAGCAGGACAGAAAATCAGCCCCAGCATTTT
TRBV9	-	-	TRBJ2-2	CASSQGNTGELFF	TGTGCCAGCTCGCAGGGGAACACCGGGGAGCTGTTTTTT
TRBV7-7	-	-	TRBJ2-5	CASSLDYEETQYF	TGTGCTAGCAGCTTAGACTACGAAGAGACCCAGTACTTC
TRBV24-1	-	-	TRBJ2-3	CATSERPSTDTQYF	TGTGCCACCAGTGAACGCCCCAGCACAGATACGCAGTATTTT
TRBV6-2/TRBV6-3	-	-	TRBJ2-2	CASSYSMGGELFF	TGTGCCAGCAGTTACTCGATGGGGGGGGAGCTGTTTTTT
TRBV7-2	-	-	TRBJ1-5	CASSLSLTEKDQHF	TGTGCCAGCAGCTTAAGTCTGACAGAGAAGGACCAACATTTT
TRBV6-5	-	-	TRBJ1-1	CASSYSRPPWDTEAFF	TGTGCCAGCAGTTACTCGAGGCCTCCCTGGGACACTGAAGCTTTCTTT
TRBV7-3	-	-	TRBJ2-2	CASSPNTGELFF	TGTGCCAGCAGCCCAAACACCGGGGAGCTGTTTTTT
TRBV6-1	few	-	TRBJ2-7	CASSEAAGQTYEQYF	TGTGCCAGCAGTGAAGCCGCGGGACAAACCTACGAGCAGTACTTC
TRBV18	-	-	TRBJ1-6	CASSLRSGLYNSPLHF	TGTGCCAGCTCTCTGAGGTCGGGACTCTATAATTCACCCCTCCACTTT
TRBV4-2	-	-	TRBJ2-7	CASSLDQGQDLSYEQYF	TGTGCCAGCAGCCTCGATCAGGGGCAGGATCTCTCCTACGAGCAGTACTTC
TRBV18	-	TRBD1	TRBJ1-5	CASSRGQGASGNQPQHF	TGTGCCAGCTCCCGCGGACAGGGGGCTTCGGGCAATCAGCCCCAGCATTTT
TRBV6-5	-	-	TRBJ2-5	CASSYDSQETQYF	TGTGCCAGCAGTTACGACAGCCAAGAGACCCAGTACTTC
TRBV9	-	-	TRBJ1-5	CASSGEFTSNQPQHF	TGTGCCAGCAGCGGGGAGTTTACGAGCAATCAGCCCCAGCATTTT
TRBV5-1	-	TRBD1	TRBJ1-4	CASSQGQGNEKLFF	TGCGCCAGCAGCCAGGGACAGGGAAATGAAAAACTGTTTTTT
TRBV3-1/TRBV3-2	-	-	TRBJ2-5	CASSQGTRSGTQYF	TGTGCCAGCAGCCAAGGGACGAGGTCGGGGACCCAGTACTTC
TRBV9	-	TRBD2	TRBJ2-7	CASSVGSGMTYEQYF	TGTGCCAGCAGCGTAGGTAGCGGGATGACCTACGAGCAGTACTTC
TRBV11-3	-	TRBD1	TRBJ2-1	CASSLGTGYRAYNEQFF	TGTGCCAGCAGCTTAGGGACAGGGTATCGGGCCTACAATGAGCAGTTCTTC
TRBV14	-	-	TRBJ1-1	CASSQVSGNTEAFF	TGTGCCAGCAGCCAAGTGTCGGGGAACACTGAAGCTTTCTTT
TRBV4-3	-	-	TRBJ1-1	CASSQGDLPIEAFF	TGCGCCAGCAGCCAGGGGGACCTTCCCATTGAAGCTTTCTTT
TRBV5-4	-	-	TRBJ2-3	CASSSTAALGTDTQYF	TGTGCCAGCAGTTCCACCGCTGCACTCGGCACAGATACGCAGTATTTT
TRBV4-3	-	TRBD2	TRBJ2-3	CASSPLQTSGTSTDTQYF	TGCGCCAGCAGCCCGCTCCAGACTAGCGGAACTAGCACAGATACGCAGTATTTT
TRBV19	-	TRBD1	TRBJ2-5	CASSPRQGAQTQYF	TGTGCCAGTAGTCCCCGACAGGGAGCCCAGACCCAGTACTTC
TRBV5-6	-	TRBD1	TRBJ2-2	CASSSGTGPPGELFF	TGTGCCAGCAGCTCCGGGACAGGTCCCCCCGGGGAGCTGTTTTTT
TRBV19	-	-	TRBJ2-2	CASSIPWDAANTGELFF	TGTGCCAGTAGTATCCCCTGGGATGCCGCGAACACCGGGGAGCTGTTTTTT
TRBV6-5	-	-	TRBJ1-2	CASSFSGSYGYTF	TGTGCCAGCAGTTTTAGTGGTAGCTATGGCTACACCTTC
TRBV28	-	TRBD1	TRBJ1-6	CASSLFGTGSSPLHF	TGTGCCAGCAGTTTATTTGGGACAGGGAGTTCACCCCTCCACTTT
TRBV5-1	-	-	TRBJ2-3	CASSPLATAISSTDTQYF	TGCGCCAGCAGCCCCCTAGCGACAGCGATCTCTAGCACAGATACGCAGTATTTT
TRBV13	-	TRBD1	TRBJ1-3	CASSPWGQGGNTIYF	TGTGCCAGCAGCCCATGGGGACAGGGTGGAAACACCATATATTTT